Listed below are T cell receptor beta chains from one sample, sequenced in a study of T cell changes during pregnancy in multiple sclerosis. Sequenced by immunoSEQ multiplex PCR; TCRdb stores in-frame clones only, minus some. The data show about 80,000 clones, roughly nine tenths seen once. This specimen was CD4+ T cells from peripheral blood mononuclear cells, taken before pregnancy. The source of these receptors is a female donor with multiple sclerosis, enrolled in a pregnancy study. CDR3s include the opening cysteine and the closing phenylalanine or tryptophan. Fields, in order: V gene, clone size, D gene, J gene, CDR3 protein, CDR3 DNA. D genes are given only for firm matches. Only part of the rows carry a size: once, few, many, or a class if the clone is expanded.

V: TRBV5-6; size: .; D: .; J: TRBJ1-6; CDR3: CASSLGGDRIYSPLHF; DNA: TGTGCCAGCAGCTTGGGCGGAGACAGAATTTATTCACCCCTCCACTTT
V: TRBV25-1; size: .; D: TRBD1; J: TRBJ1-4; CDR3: CASSELGQGEKLFF; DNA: TGTGCCAGCAGTGAACTTGGACAGGGGGAAAAACTGTTTTTT
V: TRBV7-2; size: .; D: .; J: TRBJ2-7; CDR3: CASSLGATIPPRNEQYF; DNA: TGTGCCAGCAGCTTAGGGGCGACCATCCCTCCACGGAACGAGCAGTACTTC
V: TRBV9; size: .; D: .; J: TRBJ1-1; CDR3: CASSAETRNTEAFF; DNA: TGTGCCAGCAGCGCAGAGACAAGGAACACTGAAGCTTTCTTT
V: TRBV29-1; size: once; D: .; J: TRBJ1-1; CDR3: CSAGGTMNTEAFF; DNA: TGCAGCGCCGGCGGTACCATGAACACTGAAGCTTTCTTT
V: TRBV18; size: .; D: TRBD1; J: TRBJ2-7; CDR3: CASSPNRGAYEQYF; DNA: TGTGCCAGCTCACCAAACAGGGGGGCCTACGAGCAGTACTTC
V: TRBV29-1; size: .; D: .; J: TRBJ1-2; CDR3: CSTGGGPGGYTF; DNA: TGCAGCACTGGGGGGGGGCCTGGGGGCTACACCTTC
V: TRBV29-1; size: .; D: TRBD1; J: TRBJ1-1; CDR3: CSASTGGSTEAFF; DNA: TGCAGCGCTTCGACAGGGGGTAGCACTGAAGCTTTCTTT
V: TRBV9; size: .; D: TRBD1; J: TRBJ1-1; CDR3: CASSVGQGAGNTEAFF; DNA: TGTGCCAGCAGCGTGGGGCAGGGGGCAGGGAACACTGAAGCTTTCTTT
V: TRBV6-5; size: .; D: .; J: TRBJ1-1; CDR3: CASSYSTPGVNTEAFF; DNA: TGTGCCAGCAGTTACTCGACCCCAGGGGTGAACACTGAAGCTTTCTTT
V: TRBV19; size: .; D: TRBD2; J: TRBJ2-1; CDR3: CASSIFLTSGRAINEQFF; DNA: TGTGCCAGTAGTATCTTCTTGACTAGCGGGAGGGCCATCAATGAGCAGTTCTTC
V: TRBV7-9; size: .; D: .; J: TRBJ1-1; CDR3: CASSSDSPMNTEAFF; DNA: TGTGCCAGCAGCTCCGACAGCCCTATGAACACTGAAGCTTTCTTT
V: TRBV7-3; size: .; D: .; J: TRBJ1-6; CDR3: CASSSTASYNSPLHF; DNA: TGTGCCAGCAGCTCCACAGCTTCCTATAATTCACCCCTCCACTTT
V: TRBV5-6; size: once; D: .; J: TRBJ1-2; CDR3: CASSFSGGRNYGYTF; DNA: TGTGCCAGCAGCTTCTCGGGGGGCAGGAACTATGGCTACACCTTC
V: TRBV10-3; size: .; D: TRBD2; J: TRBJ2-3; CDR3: CASSAREIDTQYF; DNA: TGTGCCTCCTCCGCGCGGGAGATAGATACGCAGTATTTT
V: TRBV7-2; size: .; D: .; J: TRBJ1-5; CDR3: CASSLGGGSNQPQHF; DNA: TGTGCCAGCAGCTTAGGGGGGGGTAGCAATCAGCCCCAGCATTTT
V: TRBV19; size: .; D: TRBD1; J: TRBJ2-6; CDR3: CASSIGGSGQGTPGANVLTF; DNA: TGTGCCAGTAGTATAGGGGGCTCGGGACAGGGTACTCCCGGGGCCAACGTCCTGACTTTC
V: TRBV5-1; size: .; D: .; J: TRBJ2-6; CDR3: CASSIVTGSNSVLTF; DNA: TGCGCCAGCAGCATAGTAACAGGGTCAAATTCCGTCCTGACTTTC
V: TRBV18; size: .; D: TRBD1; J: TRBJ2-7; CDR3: CASSPLTGFSDEQYF; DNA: TGTGCCAGCTCACCCCTGACAGGGTTTAGCGACGAGCAGTACTTC
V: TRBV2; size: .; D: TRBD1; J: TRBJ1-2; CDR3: CASSGQGARGYTF; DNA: TGTGCCAGCAGTGGACAGGGGGCGCGTGGCTACACCTTC
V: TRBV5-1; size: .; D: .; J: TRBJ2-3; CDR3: CASGEVGVTDTQYF; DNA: TGCGCCAGCGGTGAGGTGGGAGTTACAGATACGCAGTATTTT
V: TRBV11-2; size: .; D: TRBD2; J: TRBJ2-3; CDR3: CASSWERGATDTQYF; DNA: TGTGCCAGCAGCTGGGAGCGGGGGGCCACAGATACGCAGTATTTT
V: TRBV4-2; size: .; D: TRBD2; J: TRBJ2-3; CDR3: CASSQGLAAGADTQYF; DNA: TGTGCCAGCAGCCAAGGGCTAGCGGCCGGGGCAGATACGCAGTATTTT
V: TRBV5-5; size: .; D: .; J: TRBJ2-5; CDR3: CASSLDFWRTQETQYF; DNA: TGTGCCAGCAGCTTGGATTTTTGGAGGACGCAAGAGACCCAGTACTTC
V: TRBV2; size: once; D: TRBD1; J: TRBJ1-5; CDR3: CASSEDRGLQPQHF; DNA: TGTGCCAGCAGTGAAGACAGGGGGCTTCAGCCCCAGCATTTT
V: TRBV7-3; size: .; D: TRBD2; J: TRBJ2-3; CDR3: CASSRGSSGSTDTQYF; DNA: TGTGCCAGCAGCCGGGGGTCTAGCGGGTCCACAGATACGCAGTATTTT
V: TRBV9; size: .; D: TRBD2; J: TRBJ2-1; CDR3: CASSSLAGGPGNEQFF; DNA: TGTGCCAGCAGCTCCCTAGCGGGAGGGCCCGGCAATGAGCAGTTCTTC
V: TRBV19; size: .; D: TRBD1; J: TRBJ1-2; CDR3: CASSISAGGSWGYTF; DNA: TGTGCCAGTAGTATATCGGCAGGGGGCTCGTGGGGCTACACCTTC
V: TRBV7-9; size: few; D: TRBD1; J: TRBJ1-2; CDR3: CASSGAGTGYNGYTF; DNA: TGTGCCAGCAGCGGAGCGGGGACAGGGTATAATGGCTACACCTTC
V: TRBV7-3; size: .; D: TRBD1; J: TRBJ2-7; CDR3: CASSRTGGHEQYF; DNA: TGTGCCAGCAGCAGGACAGGGGGCCACGAGCAGTACTTC
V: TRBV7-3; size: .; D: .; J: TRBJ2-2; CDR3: CASNSEGLTGELFF; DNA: TGTGCCAGCAATAGCGAGGGCCTCACCGGGGAGCTGTTTTTT
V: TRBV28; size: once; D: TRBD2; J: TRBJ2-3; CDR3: CASSSPGGGSDTQYF; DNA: TGTGCCAGCAGTTCACCGGGAGGGGGATCAGATACGCAGTATTTT
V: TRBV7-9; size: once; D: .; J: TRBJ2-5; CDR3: CASSLGASREETQYF; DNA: TGTGCCAGCAGCTTAGGGGCGAGCAGGGAAGAGACCCAGTACTTC
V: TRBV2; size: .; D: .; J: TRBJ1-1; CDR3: CASSPVRGGMNTEAFF; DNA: TGTGCCAGCAGCCCTGTGCGGGGCGGGATGAACACTGAAGCTTTCTTT
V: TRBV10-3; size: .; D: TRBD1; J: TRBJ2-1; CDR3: CAISQLAGTGPSGDEQFF; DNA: TGTGCCATCAGCCAATTAGCCGGGACAGGGCCTTCCGGGGATGAGCAGTTCTTC
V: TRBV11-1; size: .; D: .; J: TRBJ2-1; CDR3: CASSLAGGPYNEQFF; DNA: TGTGCCAGCAGCTTAGCGGGGGGGCCTTACAATGAGCAGTTCTTC
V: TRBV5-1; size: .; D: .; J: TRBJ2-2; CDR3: CASSLTGLTNTGELFF; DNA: TGCGCCAGCAGCTTGACAGGGTTAACGAACACCGGGGAGCTGTTTTTT
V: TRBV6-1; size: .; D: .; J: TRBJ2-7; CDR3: CASSEGRLFTRTYEQYF; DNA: TGTGCCAGCAGTGAAGGGAGGCTCTTCACCCGAACCTACGAGCAGTACTTC
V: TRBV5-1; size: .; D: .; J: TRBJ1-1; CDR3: CASSLDLGRNTEAFF; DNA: TGCGCCAGCAGCTTGGATCTAGGGAGGAACACTGAAGCTTTCTTT
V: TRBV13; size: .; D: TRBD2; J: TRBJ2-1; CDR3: CASSLGSGRDWGNEQFF; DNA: TGTGCCAGCAGCTTAGGGTCAGGGAGGGACTGGGGGAATGAGCAGTTCTTC
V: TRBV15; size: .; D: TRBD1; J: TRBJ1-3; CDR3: CATSRGTGTGNTIYF; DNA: TGTGCCACCAGCAGAGGGACAGGGACTGGAAACACCATATATTTT
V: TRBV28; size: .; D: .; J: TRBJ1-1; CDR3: CASSLLIGMDFGAFF; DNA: TGTGCCAGCAGCTTACTTATCGGTATGGATTTCGGGGCTTTCTTT
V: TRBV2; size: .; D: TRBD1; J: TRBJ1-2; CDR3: CASFQDRVGGYTF; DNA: TGTGCCAGCTTCCAAGACAGGGTCGGTGGCTACACCTTC
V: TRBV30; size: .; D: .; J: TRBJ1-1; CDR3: CAWTEGYNTEAFF; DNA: TGTGCCTGGACCGAGGGATATAACACTGAAGCTTTCTTT
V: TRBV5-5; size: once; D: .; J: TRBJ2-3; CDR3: CASSLYLYSTDTQYF; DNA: TGTGCCAGCAGCTTGTACTTGTATAGCACAGATACGCAGTATTTT
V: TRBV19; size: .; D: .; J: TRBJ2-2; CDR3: CASSGYRDQNTGELFF; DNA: TGTGCCAGTAGTGGGTATCGGGATCAAAACACCGGGGAGCTGTTTTTT
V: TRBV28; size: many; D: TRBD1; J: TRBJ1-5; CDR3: CASSLQGADSQPQHF; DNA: TGTGCCAGCAGTTTACAGGGGGCGGACAGTCAGCCCCAGCATTTT
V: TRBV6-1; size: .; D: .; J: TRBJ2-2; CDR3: CASSQSRTVTGELFF; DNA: TGTGCCAGCAGCCAATCCCGGACAGTGACCGGGGAGCTGTTTTTT
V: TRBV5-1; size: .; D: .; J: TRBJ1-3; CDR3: CASSLLGAGNTIYF; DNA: TGCGCCAGCAGCTTGTTAGGGGCTGGAAACACCATATATTTT
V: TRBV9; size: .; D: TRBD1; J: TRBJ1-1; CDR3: CASSSRDRNTEAFF; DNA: TGTGCCAGCAGCAGCCGGGACAGGAACACTGAAGCTTTCTTT
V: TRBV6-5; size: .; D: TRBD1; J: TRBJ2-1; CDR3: CASSRKDRVYNEQFF; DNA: TGTGCCAGCAGCCGCAAGGACAGGGTCTACAATGAGCAGTTCTTC
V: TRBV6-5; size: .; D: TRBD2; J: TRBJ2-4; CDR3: CASSAGGKNIQYF; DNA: TGTGCCAGCAGCGCGGGGGGCAAAAACATTCAGTACTTC
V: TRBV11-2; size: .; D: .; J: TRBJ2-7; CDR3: CASTVGYEQYF; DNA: TGTGCCAGCACGGTTGGCTACGAGCAGTACTTC
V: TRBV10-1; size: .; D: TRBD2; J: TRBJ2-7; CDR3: CASSESGRPREQYF; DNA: TGCGCCAGCAGTGAAAGCGGGAGACCTCGGGAGCAGTACTTC
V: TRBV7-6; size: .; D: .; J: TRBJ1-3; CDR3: CASSLGQGNGNTIYF; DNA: TGTGCCAGCAGCTTAGGCCAGGGGAATGGAAACACCATATATTTT
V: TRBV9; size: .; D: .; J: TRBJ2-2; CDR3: CASSARLGGTGELFF; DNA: TGTGCCAGCAGCGCCCGATTAGGGGGCACCGGGGAGCTGTTTTTT
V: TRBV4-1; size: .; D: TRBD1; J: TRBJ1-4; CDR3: CASSPGQGASGEKLFF; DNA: TGCGCCAGCAGCCCCGGACAGGGGGCGAGTGGTGAAAAACTGTTTTTT
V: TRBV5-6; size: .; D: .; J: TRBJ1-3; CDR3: CASSLGSPGGSGNTIYF; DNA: TGTGCCAGCAGCTTGGGAAGTCCTGGAGGCTCTGGAAACACCATATATTTT
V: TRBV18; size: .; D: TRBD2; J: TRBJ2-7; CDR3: CASSPGQGGTSGTEQYF; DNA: TGTGCCAGCTCACCGGGACAGGGGGGGACTAGCGGGACCGAGCAGTACTTC